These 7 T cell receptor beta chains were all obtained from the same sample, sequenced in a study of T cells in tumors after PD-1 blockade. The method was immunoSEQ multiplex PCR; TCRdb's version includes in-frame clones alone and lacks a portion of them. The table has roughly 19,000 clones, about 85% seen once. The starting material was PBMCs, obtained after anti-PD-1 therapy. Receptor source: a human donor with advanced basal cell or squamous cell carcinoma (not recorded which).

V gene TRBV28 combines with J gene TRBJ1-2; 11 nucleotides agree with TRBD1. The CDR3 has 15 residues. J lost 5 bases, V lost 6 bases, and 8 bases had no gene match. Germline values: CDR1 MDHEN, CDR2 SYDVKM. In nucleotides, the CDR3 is TGTGCCAGCAGCCATGGACAGGGGGCTGAATATGGCTACACCTTC. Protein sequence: CASSHGQGAEYGYTF.

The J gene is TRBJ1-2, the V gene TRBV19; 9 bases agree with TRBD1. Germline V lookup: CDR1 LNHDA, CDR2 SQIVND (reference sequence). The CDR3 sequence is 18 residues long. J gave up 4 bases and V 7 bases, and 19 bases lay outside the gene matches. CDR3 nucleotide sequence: TGTGCCAGTACCCCAAGCAGGGGACAGGGCGTAAGCGGCTATGGCTACACCTTC. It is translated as CASTPSRGQGVSGYGYTF. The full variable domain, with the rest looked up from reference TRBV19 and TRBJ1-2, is DGGITQSPKYLFRKEGQNVTLSCEQNLNHDAMYWYRQDPGQGLRLIYYSQIVNDFQKGDIAEGYSVSREKKESFPLTVTSAQKNPTAFYLCASTPSRGQGVSGYGYTFGSGTRLTVV.

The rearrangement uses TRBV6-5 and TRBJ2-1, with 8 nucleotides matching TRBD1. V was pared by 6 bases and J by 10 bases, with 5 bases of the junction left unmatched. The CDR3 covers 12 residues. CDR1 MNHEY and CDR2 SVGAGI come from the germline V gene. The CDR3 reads CASSGQGYEQFF. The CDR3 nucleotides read TGTGCCAGCAGCGGACAGGGATACGAGCAGTTCTTC.

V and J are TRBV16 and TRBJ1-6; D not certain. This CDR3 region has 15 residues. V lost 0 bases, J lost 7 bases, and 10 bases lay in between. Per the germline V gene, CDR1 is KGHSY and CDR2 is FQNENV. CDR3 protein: CASSQSPQLNSPLHF. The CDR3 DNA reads TGTGCCAGCAGCCAATCCCCACAGTTAAATTCACCCCTCCACTTT. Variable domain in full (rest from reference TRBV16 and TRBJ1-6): GEEVAQTPKHLVRGEGQKAKLYCAPIKGHSYVFWYQQVLKNEFKFLISFQNENVFDETGMPKERFSAKCLPNSPCSLEIQATKLEDSAVYFCASSQSPQLNSPLHFGNGTRLTVT.

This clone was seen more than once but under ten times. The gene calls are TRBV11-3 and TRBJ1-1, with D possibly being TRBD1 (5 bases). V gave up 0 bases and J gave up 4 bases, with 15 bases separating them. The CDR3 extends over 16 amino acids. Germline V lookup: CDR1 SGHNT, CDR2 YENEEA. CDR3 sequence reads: CASSLDLGGGVTEAFF. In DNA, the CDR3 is TGTGCCAGCAGCTTAGATCTTGGGGGGGGAGTCACTGAAGCTTTCTTT.

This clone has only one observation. The CDR3 spells CASSSPSGGSYEQYF. CDR3 coding DNA: TGTGCCAGCAGCTCCCCTAGCGGGGGGTCCTACGAGCAGTACTTC. The chain is built from TRBV7-6 and TRBJ2-7; 11 bases match TRBD2. The CDR3 is 15 amino acids. The ends lost 4 bases at V and 1 base at J; junction bases unmatched: 3. The V gene's germline CDR1 is SGHVS and CDR2 FNYEAQ.

The DNA of the CDR3 is TGTGCCAGCAGCCCAGGGGGTGGCAGGGGAATCAATGAGCAGTTCTTC. Translated, it gives CASSPGGGRGINEQFF. The rearrangement joins TRBV7-2 to TRBJ2-1; 7 nucleotides match TRBD1. The V gene's germline CDR1 is SGHTA and CDR2 FQGNSA. The V segment lost 5 bases and the J segment 6 bases; nucleotides outside the gene matches: 13. The CDR3 extends over 16 amino acids.